Sequencing of this T cell receptor (beta chain) was carried out in a study of regulatory T cells in long-lasting Graves disease. In this sample, this clonotype turned up many times. The V and J ends lost 6 bases and 6 bases respectively, with 17 bases between them. Germline V gene data show CDR1 as MDHEN and CDR2 as SYDVKM. This CDR3 is 15 amino acids long. Libraries of TCR beta came from iRepertoire HTBI primers plus Arm-PCR of CDR3 regions. MiXCR, run by TCRdb on the multiplex PCR reads, gives a single entry per CDR3 protein. The table includes about 400,000 distinct CDR3 sequences, about 15% detected once. The time point denotes: newly diagnosed GD, antithyroid drugs for less than 3 months. Extracted RNA from PBMCs served as the source of the TCR library. These same data were also listed under a study on T cells in Graves' hyperthyroidism and ophthalmopathy. That paper adds: Appearing also in blood were most of the thyroid clonotypes expanded above 0.001.

This sample comprised peripheral blood mononuclear cells (PBMCs), obtained at new diagnosis, from a patient treated with antithyroid drugs. This TCR was recovered from a woman in her 40s with Graves disease. This rearrangement joins TRBV28 to TRBJ2-2, with D possibly matching TRBD2 (5 bases). CDR3: CASSPGEGGAGELFF. In nucleotides, the CDR3 is TGTGCCAGCAGCCCCGGCGAGGGTGGCGCCGGGGAGCTGTTTTTT. Full variable domain (missing parts from reference TRBV28 and TRBJ2-2): DVKVTQSSRYLVKRTGEKVFLECVQDMDHENMFWYRQDPGLGLRLIYFSYDVKMKEKGDIPEGYSVSREKKERFSLILESASTNQTSMYLCASSPGEGGAGELFFGEGSRLTVL.